The 21 T cell receptor beta chains below all came from one sample that was sequenced in a study of cytomegalovirus exposure and HLA in healthy donors. 13 Jbeta primers and 60 Vbeta primers were used for the PCR. Some clones are missing from TCRdb's copy, which holds only in-frame ones; the method was immunoSEQ multiplex PCR. The sample comprises more than 90,000 clones, less than 80% of which are singletons, and approximately 10% rests with the top ten. Sequencing was carried out using PBMCs. The receptor source for this set is a woman in her fifties or sixties in good health and CMV-seropositive.

The J gene is TRBJ1-1, the V gene TRBV11-2; D is undetermined. V was clipped by 1 base and J by 3 bases, with 6 bases between them. Per germline, CDR1 SGHAT and CDR2 FQNNGV. The CDR3 has 13 residues. The CDR3 here is CASSLGRDTEAFF. The CDR3 nucleotides are TGTGCCAGCAGCTTAGGGCGGGACACTGAAGCTTTCTTT.

This chain connects TRBV21-1 to TRBJ1-2; TRBD1, the table's D call, was not compared with the DNA. TRBV21-1 is termed a pseudogene. The CDR3 length is 13 residues. The CDR3 loop is CATPRADNYGYTF. As DNA, the CDR3 is TGTGCCACCCCCAGGGCTGACAACTATGGCTACACCTTC.

This clone was seen only a few times. The V and J genes are TRBV5-4 and TRBJ1-4, with 8 bases matching TRBD1. The CDR3 runs 13 residues. The V gene's germline CDR1 is SGHNT and CDR2 YYREEE (reference sequence). The trim removed 4 bases at V and 6 bases at J, leaving 2 bases unmatched. Written as DNA, the CDR3 is TGTGCCAGCAGCCCGGGACAGGATGAAAAACTGTTTTTT. Its protein product is CASSPGQDEKLFF.

This clone was seen more than once but under ten times. V gene TRBV6-6 combines with J gene TRBJ1-1; 7 bases agree with TRBD1. This CDR3 is built from 14 residues. The trim removed 7 bases at V and 4 bases at J, leaving 9 bases unmatched. CDR1 and CDR2 (germline): MNHNY, SVGAGI (reference sequence). The CDR3 sequence: CASTYSQGSTEAFF. As DNA, the CDR3 is TGTGCCAGCACCTACTCACAGGGGAGCACTGAAGCTTTCTTT.

The chain combines TRBV5-4 with TRBJ1-2; D remains unclear. CDR3 length: 14 residues. The V gene's germline CDR1 is SGHNT and CDR2 YYREEE (reference sequence). Trimming took 1 base from V and 3 from J, leaving 10 bases between them. In DNA, the CDR3 is TGTGCCAGCAGCTTGTCACAGATCGACTATGGCTACACCTTC. As protein: CASSLSQIDYGYTF.

This rearrangement joins TRBV7-9 to TRBJ1-2; 9 bases line up with TRBD1. The CDR3 length is 17 residues. J lost 3 bases, V lost 5 bases, and 13 bases had no gene match. Germline V gene sequence: CDR1 SEHNR, CDR2 FQNEAQ (reference sequence). The CDR3 protein is CASSDRDRVVQDYGYTF. The DNA for the CDR3 is TGTGCCAGCAGCGACCGGGACAGGGTAGTGCAGGACTATGGCTACACCTTC.

The CDR3 loop is CASSLRLAEADTQYF. In nucleotides, the CDR3 is TGTGCCAGCAGCTTAAGACTAGCGGAGGCAGATACGCAGTATTTT. The chain carries TRBV7-3 and TRBJ2-3; TRBD2 matches at 9 bases. CDR1 is SGHTA, CDR2 FQGTGA, per germline. V trimming: 1 base; J trimming: 4 bases; junction bases outside the gene matches: 3. CDR3 length equals 15 residues.

This CDR3 reads CASSQKTANSYEQYF. CDR3 sequence (DNA): TGTGCCAGCAGCCAAAAGACTGCAAACTCCTACGAGCAGTACTTC. The chain recombines TRBV7-2 with TRBJ2-7; no clear D gene. This CDR3 contains 15 residues. V lost 5 bases and J lost 0, with 14 bases in between. Germline-derived CDR1 and CDR2 are SGHTA and FQGNSA.

The gene calls are TRBV5-1 and TRBJ2-3; possibly TRBD2 for D (7 bases). This CDR3 comprises 15 residues. Trimming left V 1 base short and J 1 base short, with 10 bases between. In germline, CDR1 is SGHRS, CDR2 YFSETQ. In DNA, the CDR3 is TGCGCCAGCAGCTTGAAGGGGGGGCGCACAGATACGCAGTATTTT. Protein sequence: CASSLKGGRTDTQYF.

The chain is built from TRBV7-8 and TRBJ1-2, with TRBD1 matching 9 bases. The length of the CDR3 is 16 residues. With 5 bases clipped from V and 1 base from J, the junction kept 8 bases outside the gene matches. Germline CDR1 and CDR2: SGHVS and FQNEAQ. Here the CDR3 DNA reads TGTGCCAGCAGCCCGGGACAGGGTGGAGTTAACTATGGCTACACCTTC. This gives the protein CASSPGQGGVNYGYTF. The whole variable domain, remainder taken from reference TRBV7-8 and TRBJ1-2, is GAGVSQSPRYKVAKRGQDVALRCDPISGHVSLFWYQQALGQGPEFLTYFQNEAQLDKSGLPSDRFFAERPEGSVSTLKIQRTQQEDSAVYLCASSPGQGGVNYGYTFGSGTRLTVV.

The chain links TRBV19 to TRBJ2-2; the match to TRBD1 covers 10 bases. From germline, CDR1 is LNHDA and CDR2 SQIVND (reference sequence). The CDR3 is 16 residues long. Trimming removed 5 bases from V and 6 bases from J; junction bases left unmatched: 9. The CDR3 DNA follows: TGTGCCAGTAGTCCTTTTGGACAGGGGGGTTCCGGGGAGCTGTTTTTT. It yields the protein CASSPFGQGGSGELFF. Full variable domain (outside the CDR3, taken from reference TRBV19 and TRBJ2-2): DGGITQSPKYLFRKEGQNVTLSCEQNLNHDAMYWYRQDPGQGLRLIYYSQIVNDFQKGDIAEGYSVSREKKESFPLTVTSAQKNPTAFYLCASSPFGQGGSGELFFGEGSRLTVL.

This chain connects TRBV28 to TRBJ2-2; D possibly corresponds to TRBD1 (6 bases). CDR3 length equals 14 residues. Trimming removed 8 bases at V and 1 base at J, with 11 bases between. Germline V gene lookup returns CDR1 MDHEN and CDR2 SYDVKM. CDR3 nucleotides: TGTGCCAGCGTTAAGGGACAGAACACCGGGGAGCTGTTTTTT. It codes for CASVKGQNTGELFF.

The chain has TRBV5-1 and TRBJ2-5, with 8 bases aligning to TRBD2. CDR3 length equals 16 residues. J lost 2 bases, V lost 0 bases, and 6 bases had no gene match. CDR1 is SGHRS, CDR2 YFSETQ, per germline. CDR3 region: CASSLAGGGGQETQYF. The CDR3 DNA sequence: TGCGCCAGCAGCTTGGCCGGGGGGGGAGGTCAAGAGACCCAGTACTTC.

The rearrangement links TRBV5-6 to TRBJ2-1; TRBD1 aligns across 8 bases. With V trimmed by 4 bases and J by 2 bases, 5 bases remained unmatched. This CDR3 has 15 amino acids. Germline V gene lookup returns CDR1 SGHDT and CDR2 YYEEEE. In nucleotides, the CDR3 is TGTGCCAGCAGCCAGGACAGGGTCGCCTACAATGAGCAGTTCTTC. Protein sequence: CASSQDRVAYNEQFF.

This chain's CDR3 is CASSYFGTGVNEQFF. The CDR3 DNA follows: TGTGCCAGCAGTTACTTCGGGACAGGGGTCAATGAGCAGTTCTTC. This chain links TRBV6-5 with TRBJ2-1; 10 nucleotides agree with TRBD1. The CDR3 contains 15 residues. J gave up 6 bases and V 1 base, and 3 bases lay outside the gene matches. Germline CDR1 reads MNHEY; CDR2 reads SVGAGI.

This clone has only a few counts. The chain recombines TRBV6-6 with TRBJ2-1; TRBD2 matches at 9 bases. J was trimmed by 8 bases and V by 6 bases; bases with no gene match: 8. The CDR3 runs to 14 residues. The germline gives CDR1 MNHNY, CDR2 SVGAGI (reference sequence). DNA of the CDR3: TGTGCCAGCAGCGAGAGCGGGAGGAGTCATGAGCAGTTCTTC. It yields the protein CASSESGRSHEQFF.

This clone was seen a handful of times. This rearrangement joins TRBV6-5 to TRBJ1-2, with D perhaps TRBD1 (5 bases). The CDR3 is made up of 14 amino acids. Germline CDR1 reads MNHEY; CDR2 reads SVGAGI. Trimming left V 5 bases short and J 8 bases short, with 18 bases between. CDR3 in DNA: TGTGCCAGCAGTCCAACCAGGGAGGCGGGGGGCTACACCTTC. Amino acid sequence: CASSPTREAGGYTF.

The rearrangement joins TRBV6-1 to TRBJ1-1, with 9 nucleotides matching TRBD1. Germline CDR1 MNHNS, CDR2 SASEGT. This CDR3 spans 16 amino acids. After removal of 2 bases from V and 6 bases from J, the junction contained 10 bases not matched to a gene. DNA of the CDR3: TGTGCCAGCAGTGAACTTGGGACAGGGCGAGGGGCTGAAGCTTTCTTT. This encodes CASSELGTGRGAEAFF.

The chain combines TRBV28 with TRBJ1-3; D is perhaps TRBD1 (5 bases). The CDR3 loop spans 15 amino acids. V was trimmed by 6 bases and J by 4 bases, leaving 16 bases between them. Germline loops: CDR1 MDHEN, CDR2 SYDVKM. CDR3 in DNA: TGTGCCAGCAGGACGGGGGGAAGCGAGGGAAACACCATATATTTT. Amino acids: CASRTGGSEGNTIYF.

The CDR3 loop is CASRAQGARYGYTF. The DNA for the CDR3 is TGTGCCAGCAGGGCGCAGGGGGCGCGCTATGGCTACACCTTC. This chain joins TRBV28 and TRBJ1-2; 8 nucleotides match TRBD1. Germline V gene data show CDR1 as MDHEN and CDR2 as SYDVKM. V lost 6 bases, J lost 4 bases, and 7 bases stayed unmatched. CDR3 length: 14 residues.

The rearrangement uses TRBV9 and TRBJ2-1; 12 bases map to TRBD2. CDR1 is SGDLS and CDR2 is YYNGEE in the germline V gene. There are 16 residues in the CDR3. V lost 4 bases to trimming and J lost 6 bases; unmatched junction nucleotides: 8. The CDR3 here is CASSKKASGGANEQFF. CDR3 nucleotide sequence: TGTGCCAGCAGCAAAAAGGCTAGCGGGGGGGCCAATGAGCAGTTCTTC.